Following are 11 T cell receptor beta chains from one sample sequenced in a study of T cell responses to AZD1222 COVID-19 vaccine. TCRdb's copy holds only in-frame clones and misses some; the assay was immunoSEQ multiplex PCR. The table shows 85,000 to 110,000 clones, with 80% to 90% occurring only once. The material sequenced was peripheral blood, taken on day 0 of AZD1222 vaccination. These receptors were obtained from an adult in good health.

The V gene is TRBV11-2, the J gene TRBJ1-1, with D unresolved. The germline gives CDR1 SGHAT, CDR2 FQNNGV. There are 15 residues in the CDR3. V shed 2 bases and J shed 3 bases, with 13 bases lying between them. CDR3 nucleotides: TGTGCCAGCAGCTTATCCGCTTGGGGAGACACTGAAGCTTTCTTT. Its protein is CASSLSAWGDTEAFF.

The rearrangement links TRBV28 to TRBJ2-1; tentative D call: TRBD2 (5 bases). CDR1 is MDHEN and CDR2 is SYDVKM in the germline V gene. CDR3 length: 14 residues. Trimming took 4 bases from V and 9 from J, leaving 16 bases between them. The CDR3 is CASSSQPGGREQFF. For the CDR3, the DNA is TGTGCCAGCAGTTCACAGCCAGGAGGCCGTGAGCAGTTCTTC. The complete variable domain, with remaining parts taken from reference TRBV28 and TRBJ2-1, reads DVKVTQSSRYLVKRTGEKVFLECVQDMDHENMFWYRQDPGLGLRLIYFSYDVKMKEKGDIPEGYSVSREKKERFSLILESASTNQTSMYLCASSSQPGGREQFFGPGTRLTVL.

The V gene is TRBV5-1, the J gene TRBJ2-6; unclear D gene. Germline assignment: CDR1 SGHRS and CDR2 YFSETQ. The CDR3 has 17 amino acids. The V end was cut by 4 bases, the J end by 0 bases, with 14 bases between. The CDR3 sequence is CASSERPPASGANVLTF. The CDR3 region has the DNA TGCGCCAGCAGCGAACGACCACCCGCCTCTGGGGCCAACGTCCTGACTTTC.

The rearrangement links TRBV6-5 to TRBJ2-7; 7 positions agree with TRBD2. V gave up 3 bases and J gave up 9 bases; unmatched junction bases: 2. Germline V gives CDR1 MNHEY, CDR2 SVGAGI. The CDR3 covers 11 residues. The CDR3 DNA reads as TGTGCCAGCAGTTATCCGGGGGGGCAGTACTTC. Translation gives CASSYPGGQYF.

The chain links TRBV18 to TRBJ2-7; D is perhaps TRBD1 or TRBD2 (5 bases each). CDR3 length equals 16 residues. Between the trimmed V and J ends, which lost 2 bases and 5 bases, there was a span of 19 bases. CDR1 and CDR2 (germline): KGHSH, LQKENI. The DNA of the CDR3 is TGTGCCAGCTCACCAGTCGTCAGGGAGCCCTGGGACGAGCAGTACTTC. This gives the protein CASSPVVREPWDEQYF.

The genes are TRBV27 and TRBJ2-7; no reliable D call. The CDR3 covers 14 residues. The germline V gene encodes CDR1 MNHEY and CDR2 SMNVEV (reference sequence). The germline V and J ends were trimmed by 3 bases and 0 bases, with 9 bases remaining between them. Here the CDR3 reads CASSFLESSYEQYF. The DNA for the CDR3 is TGTGCCAGCAGTTTCTTGGAGAGCTCCTACGAGCAGTACTTC.

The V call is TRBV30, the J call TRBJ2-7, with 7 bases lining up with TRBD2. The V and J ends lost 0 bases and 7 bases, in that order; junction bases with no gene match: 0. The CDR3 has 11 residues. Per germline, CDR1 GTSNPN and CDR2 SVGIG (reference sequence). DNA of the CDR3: TGTGCCTGGAGTGTCGGGGGGGAGCAGTACTTC. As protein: CAWSVGGEQYF.

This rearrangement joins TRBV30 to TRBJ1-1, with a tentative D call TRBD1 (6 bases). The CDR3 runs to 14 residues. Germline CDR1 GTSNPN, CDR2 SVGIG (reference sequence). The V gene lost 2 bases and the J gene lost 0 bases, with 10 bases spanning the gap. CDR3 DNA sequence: TGTGCCTGGAGTATTACAGGGCTGAACACTGAAGCTTTCTTT. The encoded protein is CAWSITGLNTEAFF.

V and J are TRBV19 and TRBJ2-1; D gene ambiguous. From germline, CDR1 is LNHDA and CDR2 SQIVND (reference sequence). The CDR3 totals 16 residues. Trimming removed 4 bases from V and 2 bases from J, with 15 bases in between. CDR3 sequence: CASSTSRAPPYNEQFF. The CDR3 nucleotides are TGTGCCAGTAGTACATCTAGAGCCCCTCCCTACAATGAGCAGTTCTTC.

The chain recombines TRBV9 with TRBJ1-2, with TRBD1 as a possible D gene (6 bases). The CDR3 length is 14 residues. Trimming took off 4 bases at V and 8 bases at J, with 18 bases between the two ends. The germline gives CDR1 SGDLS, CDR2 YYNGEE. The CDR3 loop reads CASSPQGWENGYTF. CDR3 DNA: TGTGCCAGCAGCCCTCAGGGGTGGGAGAACGGCTACACCTTC.

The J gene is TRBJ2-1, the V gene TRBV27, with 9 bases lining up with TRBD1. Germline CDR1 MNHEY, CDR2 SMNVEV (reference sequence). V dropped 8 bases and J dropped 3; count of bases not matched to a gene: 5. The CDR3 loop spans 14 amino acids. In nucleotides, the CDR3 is TGTGCCAGCCACGGACAGGGGATCTACAATGAGCAGTTCTTC. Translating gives CASHGQGIYNEQFF.